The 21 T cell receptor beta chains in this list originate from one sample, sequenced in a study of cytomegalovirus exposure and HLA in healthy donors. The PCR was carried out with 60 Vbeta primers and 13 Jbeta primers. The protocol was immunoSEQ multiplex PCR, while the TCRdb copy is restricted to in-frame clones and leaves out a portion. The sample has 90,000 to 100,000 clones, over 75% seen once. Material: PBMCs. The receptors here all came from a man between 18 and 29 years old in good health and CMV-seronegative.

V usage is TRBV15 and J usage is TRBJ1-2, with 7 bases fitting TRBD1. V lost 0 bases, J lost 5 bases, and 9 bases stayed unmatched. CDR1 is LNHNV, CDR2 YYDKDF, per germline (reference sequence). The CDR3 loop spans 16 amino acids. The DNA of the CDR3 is TGTGCCACCAGCAGAGAACTAAAAAAGGGGGCGTATGGCTACACCTTC. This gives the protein CATSRELKKGAYGYTF.

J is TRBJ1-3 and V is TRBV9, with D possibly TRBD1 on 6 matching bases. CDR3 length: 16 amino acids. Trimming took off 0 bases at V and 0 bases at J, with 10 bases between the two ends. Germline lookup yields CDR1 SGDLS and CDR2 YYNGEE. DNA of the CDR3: TGTGCCAGCAGCGTAGTGGGGGCATTCTCTGGAAACACCATATATTTT. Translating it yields CASSVVGAFSGNTIYF.

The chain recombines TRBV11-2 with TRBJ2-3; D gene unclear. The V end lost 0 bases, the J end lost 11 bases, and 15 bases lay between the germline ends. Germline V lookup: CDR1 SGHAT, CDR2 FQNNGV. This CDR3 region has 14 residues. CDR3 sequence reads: CASSLDQSLGRQYF. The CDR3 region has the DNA TGTGCCAGCAGCTTAGATCAAAGTCTCGGTCGGCAGTATTTT.

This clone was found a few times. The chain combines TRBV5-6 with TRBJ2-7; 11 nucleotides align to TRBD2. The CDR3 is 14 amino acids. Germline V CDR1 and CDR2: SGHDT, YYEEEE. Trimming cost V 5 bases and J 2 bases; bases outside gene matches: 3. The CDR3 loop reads CASRRLAGTYEQYF. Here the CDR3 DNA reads TGTGCCAGCAGAAGACTAGCGGGGACCTACGAGCAGTACTTC.

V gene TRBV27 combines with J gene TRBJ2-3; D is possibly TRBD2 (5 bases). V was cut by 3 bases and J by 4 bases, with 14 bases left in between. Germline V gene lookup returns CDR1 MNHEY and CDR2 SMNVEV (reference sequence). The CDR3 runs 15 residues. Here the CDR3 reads CASSFSSGLSDTQYF. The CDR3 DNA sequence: TGTGCCAGCAGTTTCTCATCTGGACTGTCAGATACGCAGTATTTT.

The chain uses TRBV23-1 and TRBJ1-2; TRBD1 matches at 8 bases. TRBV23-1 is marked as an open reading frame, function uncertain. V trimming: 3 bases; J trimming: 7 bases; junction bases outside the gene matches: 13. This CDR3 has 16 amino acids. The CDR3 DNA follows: TGCGCCAGCAGTCACTCGGGGGACAGGAGCGAGTGTGGCTACACCTTC. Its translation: CASSHSGDRSECGYTF.

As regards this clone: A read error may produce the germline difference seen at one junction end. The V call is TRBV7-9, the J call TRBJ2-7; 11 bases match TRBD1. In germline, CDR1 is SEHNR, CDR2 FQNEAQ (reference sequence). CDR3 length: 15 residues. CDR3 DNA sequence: TGTTCCAGCAGACTTATGGGACAGGGGGAGGAGGAGCAGTACTTC. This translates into CSSRLMGQGEEEQYF.

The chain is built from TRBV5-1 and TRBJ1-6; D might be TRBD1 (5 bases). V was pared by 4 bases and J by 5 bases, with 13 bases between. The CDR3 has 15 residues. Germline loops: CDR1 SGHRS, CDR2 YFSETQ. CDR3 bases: TGCGCCAGCAGCCAGACAGCCATAAATAATTCACCCCTCCACTTT. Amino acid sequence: CASSQTAINNSPLHF.

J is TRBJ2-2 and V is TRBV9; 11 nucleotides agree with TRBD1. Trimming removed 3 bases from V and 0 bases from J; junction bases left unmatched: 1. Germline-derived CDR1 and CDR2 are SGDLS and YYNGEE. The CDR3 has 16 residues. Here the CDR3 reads CASSAGQGANTGELFF. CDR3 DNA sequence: TGTGCCAGCAGCGCGGGACAGGGGGCGAACACCGGGGAGCTGTTTTTT.

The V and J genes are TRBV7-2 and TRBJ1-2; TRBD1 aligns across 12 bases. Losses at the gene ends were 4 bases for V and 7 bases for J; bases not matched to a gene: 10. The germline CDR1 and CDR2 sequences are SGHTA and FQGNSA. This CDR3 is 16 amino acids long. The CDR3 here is CASSSTRGTGGSGYTF. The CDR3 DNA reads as TGTGCCAGCAGCTCGACCCGGGGGACAGGGGGCTCTGGCTACACCTTC.

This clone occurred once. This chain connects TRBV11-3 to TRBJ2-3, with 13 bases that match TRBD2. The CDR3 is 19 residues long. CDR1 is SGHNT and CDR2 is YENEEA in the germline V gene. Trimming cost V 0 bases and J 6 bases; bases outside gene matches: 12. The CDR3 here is CASSLDPPELAGGRDTQYF. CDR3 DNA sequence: TGTGCCAGCAGCTTAGATCCGCCCGAACTAGCGGGGGGGCGGGATACGCAGTATTTT.

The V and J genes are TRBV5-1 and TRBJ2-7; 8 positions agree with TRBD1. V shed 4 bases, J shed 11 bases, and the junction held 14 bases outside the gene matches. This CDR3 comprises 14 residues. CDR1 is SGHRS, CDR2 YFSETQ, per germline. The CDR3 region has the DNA TGCGCCAGCAGCCTCTTCGCAGGGGGCGATGCGGAGTACTTC. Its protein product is CASSLFAGGDAEYF.

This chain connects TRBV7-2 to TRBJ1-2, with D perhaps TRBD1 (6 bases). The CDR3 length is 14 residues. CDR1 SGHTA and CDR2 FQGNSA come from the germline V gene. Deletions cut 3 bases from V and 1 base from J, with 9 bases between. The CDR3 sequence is CASSFQGINYGYTF. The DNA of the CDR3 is TGTGCCAGCAGCTTCCAGGGGATTAACTATGGCTACACCTTC.

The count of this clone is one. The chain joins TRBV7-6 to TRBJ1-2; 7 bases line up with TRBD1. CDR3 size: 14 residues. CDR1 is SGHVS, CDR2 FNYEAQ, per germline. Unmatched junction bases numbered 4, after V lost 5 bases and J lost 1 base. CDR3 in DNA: TGTGCCAGCAGCCTAGGGACAGATAACTATGGCTACACCTTC. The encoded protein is CASSLGTDNYGYTF.

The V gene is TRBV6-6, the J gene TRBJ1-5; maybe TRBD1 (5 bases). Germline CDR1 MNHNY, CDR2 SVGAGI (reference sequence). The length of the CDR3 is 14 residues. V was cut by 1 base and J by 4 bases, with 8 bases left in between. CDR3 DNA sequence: TGTGCCAGCAGTTACTGGGCAGGGAATCAGCCCCAGCATTTT. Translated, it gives CASSYWAGNQPQHF.

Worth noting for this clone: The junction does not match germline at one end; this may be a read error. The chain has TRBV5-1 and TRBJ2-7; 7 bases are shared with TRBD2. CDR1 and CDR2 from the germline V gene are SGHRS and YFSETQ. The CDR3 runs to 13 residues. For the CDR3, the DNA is TGCGCCAGCAGCTTGTCCTCCCCGGGAGCGGGGAACTTC. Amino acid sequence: CASSLSSPGAGNF. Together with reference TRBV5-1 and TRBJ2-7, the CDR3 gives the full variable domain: KAGVTQTPRYLIKTRGQQVTLSCSPISGHRSVSWYQQTPGQGLQFLFEYFSETQRNKGNFPGRFSGRQFSNSRSEMNVSTLELGDSALYLCASSLSSPGAGNFGPGTRLTVT.

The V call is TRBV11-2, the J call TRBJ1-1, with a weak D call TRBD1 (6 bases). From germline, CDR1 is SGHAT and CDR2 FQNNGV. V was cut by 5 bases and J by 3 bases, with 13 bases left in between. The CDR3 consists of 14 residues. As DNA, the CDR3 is TGTGCCAGCAGCGTTCAGGGGTGGGACACTGAAGCTTTCTTT. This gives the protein CASSVQGWDTEAFF.

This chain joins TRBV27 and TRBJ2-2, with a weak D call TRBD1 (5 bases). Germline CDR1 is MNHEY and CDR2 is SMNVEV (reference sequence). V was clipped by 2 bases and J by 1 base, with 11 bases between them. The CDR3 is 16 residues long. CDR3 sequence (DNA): TGTGCCAGCAGTTTAAGCAGGGTAGGGAACACCGGGGAGCTGTTTTTT. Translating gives CASSLSRVGNTGELFF.

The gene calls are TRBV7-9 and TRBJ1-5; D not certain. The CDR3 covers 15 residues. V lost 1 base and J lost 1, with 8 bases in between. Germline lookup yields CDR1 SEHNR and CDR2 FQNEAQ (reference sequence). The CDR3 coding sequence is TGTGCCAGCAGCTTAGGGTACGGGAGCAATCAGCCCCAGCATTTT. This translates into CASSLGYGSNQPQHF.

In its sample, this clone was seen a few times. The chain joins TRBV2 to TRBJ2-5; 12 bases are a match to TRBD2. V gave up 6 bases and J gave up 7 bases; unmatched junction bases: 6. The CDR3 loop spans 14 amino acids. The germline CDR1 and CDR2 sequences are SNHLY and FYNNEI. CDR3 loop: CASRTSGGPGTQYF. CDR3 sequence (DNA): TGTGCCAGCAGGACTAGCGGGGGACCAGGGACCCAGTACTTC.

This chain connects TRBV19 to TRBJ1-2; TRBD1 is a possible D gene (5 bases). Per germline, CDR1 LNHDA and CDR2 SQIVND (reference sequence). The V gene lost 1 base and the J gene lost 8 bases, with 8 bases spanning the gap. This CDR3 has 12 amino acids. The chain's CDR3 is CASSIGYRGYTF. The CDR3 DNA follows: TGTGCCAGTAGTATAGGGTACAGGGGCTACACCTTC.